The next 12 T cell receptor beta chains were all read from a single sample in a study of CD8+CD57+ T cells in acquired aplastic anemia. CD8+CD57+ cell expansion had been shown by flow cytometry in patients chosen for sequencing. Profiles of TCR beta VDJ and CDR3 were generated from a genomic DNA template. In TCRdb, the reads were re-called with MiXCR into one record per CDR3 protein. This table has approximately 160,000 distinct CDR3 sequences, more than 45% appearing once. Sequencing input: sorted CD4+, CD8+, or CD8+CD57+ T cells (not recorded which) from PBMCs. The receptors come from a human donor with aplastic anemia.

This clonotype was recorded a few times. The chain carries TRBV12-5 and TRBJ2-1, with D possibly being TRBD1 (6 bases). The CDR3 covers 15 residues. V lost 4 bases, J lost 7 bases, and 17 bases lay in between. CDR1 and CDR2 (germline): LGHNT, FRNRAP. The CDR3 coding sequence is TGTGCTAGTGGTTCCCTCGGGACACCGGTAAATGAGCAGTTCTTC. Its translation is CASGSLGTPVNEQFF.

In its sample, this clonotype was seen a few times. The chain recombines TRBV3-1 with TRBJ2-7; D gene ambiguous. The V end was cut by 1 base, the J end by 0 bases, with 7 bases between. The CDR3 is 14 residues long. Per germline, CDR1 LGHDT and CDR2 YNNKEL (reference sequence). CDR3 region: CASSQVDSSYEQYF. In DNA form, the CDR3 reads TGTGCCAGCAGCCAAGTTGACTCCTCCTACGAGCAGTACTTC.

This clonotype has a count of ten or more. This CDR3 reads CASSLQTQNYGYTF. In DNA, the CDR3 is TGCGCCAGCAGCTTGCAAACACAAAACTATGGCTACACCTTC. The chain combines TRBV5-1 with TRBJ1-2; no definite D call. Germline V gene sequence: CDR1 SGHRS, CDR2 YFSETQ. Between the trimmed V and J ends, which lost 1 base and 2 bases, there was a span of 9 bases. The CDR3 runs 14 residues.

The chain joins TRBV7-9 to TRBJ2-3; no clear D. Germline V gene sequence: CDR1 SEHNR, CDR2 FQNEAQ (reference sequence). The CDR3 is made up of 14 amino acids. The V and J ends lost 5 bases and 4 bases respectively, with 13 bases between them. The CDR3 DNA sequence: TGTGCCAGCAGCGAAGAAGGTGGCGCAGATACGCAGTATTTT. Translation: CASSEEGGADTQYF.

V is TRBV6-1 and J is TRBJ1-2, with TRBD1 matching over 8 bases. This CDR3 region has 15 residues. Germline V gives CDR1 MNHNS, CDR2 SASEGT. V was clipped by 5 bases and J by 0 bases; unmatched bases: 5. The CDR3 region has the DNA TGTGCCAGCAGTATCGGACAGGGACCTAACTATGGCTACACCTTC. Protein: CASSIGQGPNYGYTF.

This clonotype was counted between two and nine times. The chain combines TRBV19 with TRBJ2-1, with unresolved D. TRBJ2-7 matches the DNA end more closely, so the J call is doubtful. The CDR3 sequence is 15 residues long. Per the germline V gene, CDR1 is LNHDA and CDR2 is SQIVND (reference sequence). CDR3 residues: CASSMSARSYNEQYV. The CDR3 nucleotides are TGTGCCAGTAGTATGTCAGCAAGATCCTACAATGAGCAGTACGTC.

This clonotype was found many times. This chain connects TRBV29-1 to TRBJ2-2, with 10 nucleotides matching TRBD2. The junction had 6 bases not matched to a gene; V was cut back by 4 bases and J by 7 bases. Germline V gene data show CDR1 as SQVTM and CDR2 as ANQGSEA. The CDR3 consists of 14 residues. The CDR3 region is CSVGSGGAGGELFF. CDR3 bases: TGCAGCGTTGGAAGCGGGGGGGCCGGCGGGGAGCTGTTTTTT.

CDR3 nucleotide sequence: TGTGCCAGCTCAAAGAAACCGACTAGCAATCAGCCCCAGCATTTT. As protein: CASSKKPTSNQPQHF. The rearrangement joins TRBV18 to TRBJ1-5, with D hard to call. Germline CDR1 and CDR2: KGHSH and LQKENI. The V gene lost 5 bases and the J gene lost 0 bases, with 11 bases spanning the gap. This CDR3 comprises 15 residues.

Note on this clonotype: Just one base apart from a much larger clone, this may be a read error. In DNA form, the CDR3 reads TGTGCCAGCAGGAGGGAGAACGCTGAGGCCCAGTACTTC. Translated: CASRRENAEAQYF. V is TRBV6-1 and J is TRBJ2-5; possibly TRBD2 for D (5 bases). This CDR3 region has 13 residues. Germline CDR1 MNHNS, CDR2 SASEGT. V lost 6 bases and J 9 bases, leaving 17 bases between the germline ends.

This clonotype was counted a single time. Here the CDR3 reads CASSRPGQTNYGYTF. CDR3 coding DNA: TGTGCCAGTAGTAGGCCGGGACAGACTAACTATGGCTACACCTTC. The chain uses TRBV19 and TRBJ1-2, with TRBD1 matching over 7 bases. CDR1 and CDR2 (germline): LNHDA, SQIVND (reference sequence). This CDR3 has 15 amino acids. With 4 bases clipped from V and 0 bases from J, the junction kept 5 bases outside the gene matches. Full variable domain (missing parts from reference TRBV19 and TRBJ1-2): DGGITQSPKYLFRKEGQNVTLSCEQNLNHDAMYWYRQDPGQGLRLIYYSQIVNDFQKGDIAEGYSVSREKKESFPLTVTSAQKNPTAFYLCASSRPGQTNYGYTFGSGTRLTVV.

The chain joins TRBV3-1 to TRBJ1-2; D is ambiguous. This CDR3 is 15 amino acids long. With 0 bases removed from V and 7 bases from J, the gap between germline ends came to 15 bases. Per germline, CDR1 LGHDT and CDR2 YNNKEL (reference sequence). CDR3 residues: CASSQELGPGGGYTF. The DNA for the CDR3 is TGTGCCAGCAGCCAAGAATTAGGGCCGGGTGGTGGCTACACCTTC.

This clonotype occurred a few times. The chain uses TRBV11-1 and TRBJ2-5; a possible D gene is TRBD2 (5 bases). CDR3 length: 14 residues. The V end lost 4 bases, the J end lost 7 bases, and 16 bases lay between the germline ends. The germline V gene encodes CDR1 SGHAT and CDR2 FQDESV (reference sequence). CDR3 residues: CASSSSPGVGTQYF. CDR3 DNA sequence: TGTGCCAGCAGCTCCTCCCCCGGGGTAGGGACCCAGTACTTC.